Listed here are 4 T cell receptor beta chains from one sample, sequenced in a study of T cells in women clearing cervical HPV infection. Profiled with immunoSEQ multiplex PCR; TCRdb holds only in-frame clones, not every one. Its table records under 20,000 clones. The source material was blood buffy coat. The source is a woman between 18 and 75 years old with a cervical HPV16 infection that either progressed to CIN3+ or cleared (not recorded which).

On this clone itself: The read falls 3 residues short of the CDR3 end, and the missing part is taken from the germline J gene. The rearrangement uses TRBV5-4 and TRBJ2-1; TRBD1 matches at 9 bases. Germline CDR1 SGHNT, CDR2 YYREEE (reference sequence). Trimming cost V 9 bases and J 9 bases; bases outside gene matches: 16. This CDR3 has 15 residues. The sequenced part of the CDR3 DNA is TGTGCCACCGCATTGGGACAGGGTCGCTACGGTGAG. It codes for CATALGQGRYGE. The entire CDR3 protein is CATALGQGRYGEQFF. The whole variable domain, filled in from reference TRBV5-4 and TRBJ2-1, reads ETGVTQSPTHLIKTRGQQVTLRCSSQSGHNTVSWYQQALGQGPQFIFQYYREEENGRGNFPPRFSGLQFPNYSSELNVNALELDDSALYLCATALGQGRYGEQFFGPGTRLTVL.

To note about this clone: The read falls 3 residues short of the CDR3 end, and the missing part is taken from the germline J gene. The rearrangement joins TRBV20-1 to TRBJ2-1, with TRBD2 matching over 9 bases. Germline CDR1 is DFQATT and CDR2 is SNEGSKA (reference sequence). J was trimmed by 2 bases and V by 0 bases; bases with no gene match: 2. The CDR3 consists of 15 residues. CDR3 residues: CSARDRGRAYNEQFF. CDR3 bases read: TGCAGTGCTAGAGATCGCGGGAGGGCCTACAATGAG.

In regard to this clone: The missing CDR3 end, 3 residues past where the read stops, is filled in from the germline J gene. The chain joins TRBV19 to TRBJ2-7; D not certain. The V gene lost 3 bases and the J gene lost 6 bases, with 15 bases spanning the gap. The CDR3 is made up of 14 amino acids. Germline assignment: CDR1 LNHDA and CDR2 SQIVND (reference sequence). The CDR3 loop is CASSIMEYSPEQYF. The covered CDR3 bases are TGTGCCAGTAGTATCATGGAGTACAGCCCCGAG.

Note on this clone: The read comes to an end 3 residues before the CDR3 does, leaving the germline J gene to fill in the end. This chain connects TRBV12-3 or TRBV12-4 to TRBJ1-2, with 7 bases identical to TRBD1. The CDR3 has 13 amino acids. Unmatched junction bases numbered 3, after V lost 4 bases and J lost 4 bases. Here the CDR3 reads CASSWRDSYGYTF. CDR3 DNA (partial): TGTGCCAGCAGTTGGCGGGACAGCTATGGC.